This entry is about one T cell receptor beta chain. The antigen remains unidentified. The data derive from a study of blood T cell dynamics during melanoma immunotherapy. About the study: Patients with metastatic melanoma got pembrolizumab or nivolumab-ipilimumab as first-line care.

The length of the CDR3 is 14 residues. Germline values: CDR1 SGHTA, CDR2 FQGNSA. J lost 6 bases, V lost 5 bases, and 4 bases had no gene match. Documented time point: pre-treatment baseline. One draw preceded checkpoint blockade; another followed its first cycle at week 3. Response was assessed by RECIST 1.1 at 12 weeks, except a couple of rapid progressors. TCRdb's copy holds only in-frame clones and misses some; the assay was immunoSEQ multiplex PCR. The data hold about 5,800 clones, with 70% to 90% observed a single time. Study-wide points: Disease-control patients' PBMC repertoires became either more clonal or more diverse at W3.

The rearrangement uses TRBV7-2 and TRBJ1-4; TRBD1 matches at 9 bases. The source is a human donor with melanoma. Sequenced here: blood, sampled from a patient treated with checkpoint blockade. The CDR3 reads CASSIRQGDEKLFF. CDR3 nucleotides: TGTGCCAGCAGCATCAGACAGGGGGATGAAAAACTGTTTTTT.